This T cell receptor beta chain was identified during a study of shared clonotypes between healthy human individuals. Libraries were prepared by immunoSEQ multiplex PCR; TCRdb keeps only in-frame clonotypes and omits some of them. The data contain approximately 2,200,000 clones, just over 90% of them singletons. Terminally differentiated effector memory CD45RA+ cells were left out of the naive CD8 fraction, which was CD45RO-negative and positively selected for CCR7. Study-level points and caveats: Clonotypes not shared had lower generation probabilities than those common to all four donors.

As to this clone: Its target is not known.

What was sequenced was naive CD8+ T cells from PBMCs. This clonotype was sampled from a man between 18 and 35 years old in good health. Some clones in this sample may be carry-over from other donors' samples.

The CDR3 nucleotides read TGCGCCAGCAGCCAAGATCCGGATGAGCAGTTCTTC. This sequence encodes CASSQDPDEQFF. V and J are TRBV4-3 and TRBJ2-1, with D unresolved. Trimming took 0 bases from V and 8 from J, leaving 5 bases between them. CDR1 is LGHNA, CDR2 YSLEER, per germline. The CDR3 spans 12 residues.